The 25 T cell receptor beta chains below come from one sample, sequenced in a study of regulatory T cells in long-lasting Graves disease. To make TCR beta libraries, researchers used iRepertoire HTBI primers and Arm-PCR of CDR3 regions. Using its own MiXCR run on the multiplex PCR reads, TCRdb lists one record per CDR3 protein. The top ten clones hold approximately 7.8% of a sample with roughly 500,000 distinct CDR3 sequences, about a fifth of them seen once. As for time point: persistent/refractory GD, antithyroid drugs over 5 years with positive TRAb. Construction of the TCR library relied on RNA isolated from PBMCs. Sample: peripheral blood mononuclear cells (PBMCs), taken when the disease was refractory, from a patient treated with antithyroid drugs. The receptors were sampled from a female donor with Graves disease.

This clonotype was counted many times. V usage is TRBV20-1 and J usage is TRBJ1-1; D is uncertain. Trimming pared 3 bases from V and 1 base from J, leaving 0 bases between. The CDR3 has 10 amino acids. Germline V lookup: CDR1 DFQATT, CDR2 SNEGSKA (reference sequence). The CDR3 loop reads CSARNTEAFF. The CDR3 bases are TGCAGTGCTAGGAACACTGAAGCTTTCTTT.

In this sample, this clonotype turned up many times. The rearrangement links TRBV12-3 or TRBV12-4 to TRBJ2-7; 9 bases line up with TRBD1. The CDR3 has 14 residues. Trimming cost V 3 bases and J 7 bases; bases outside gene matches: 7. The CDR3 coding sequence is TGTGCCAGCAGTTTGCCGGGACAGGGTCAAGAGCAGTACTTC. It codes for CASSLPGQGQEQYF.

Ten or more counts support this clonotype. This chain links TRBV27 with TRBJ1-2; 9 bases are shared with TRBD1. CDR3 length equals 16 residues. V lost 5 bases to trimming and J lost 3 bases; unmatched junction nucleotides: 10. Germline V lookup: CDR1 MNHEY, CDR2 SMNVEV (reference sequence). This CDR3 is CASSKNRGLLYYGYTF. DNA for the CDR3: TGTGCCAGCAGTAAGAACAGGGGGCTGCTCTACTATGGCTACACCTTC.

V usage is TRBV6-2 or TRBV6-3 and J usage is TRBJ2-7; 8 bases align to TRBD2. This CDR3 contains 15 residues. Germline V CDR1 and CDR2: MNHEY, SVGEGT. The J segment lost 4 bases and the V segment lost 4 bases, leaving 9 bases of the junction unmatched. CDR3 sequence reads: CASSLISGSGYEQYF. DNA of the CDR3: TGTGCCAGCAGTTTGATCAGCGGGAGCGGATACGAGCAGTACTTC.

This clonotype was detected a few times. V is TRBV5-1 and J is TRBJ2-7; D perhaps matches TRBD2 (6 bases). The V gene lost 1 base and the J gene lost 6 bases, with 14 bases spanning the gap. Germline lookup yields CDR1 SGHRS and CDR2 YFSETQ. The length of the CDR3 is 14 residues. CDR3 sequence (DNA): TGCGCCAGCAGCTTGATCGGGGGACGGGGCGAGCAGTACTTC. Its translation is CASSLIGGRGEQYF. Full variable domain (rest looked up from reference TRBV5-1 and TRBJ2-7): KAGVTQTPRYLIKTRGQQVTLSCSPISGHRSVSWYQQTPGQGLQFLFEYFSETQRNKGNFPGRFSGRQFSNSRSEMNVSTLELGDSALYLCASSLIGGRGEQYFGPGTRLTVT.

This clonotype was seen ten or more times. The gene calls are TRBV5-1 and TRBJ1-1; 7 nucleotides agree with TRBD1. V gave up 1 base and J gave up 0 bases; unmatched junction bases: 3. The CDR3 runs to 15 residues. Per germline, CDR1 SGHRS and CDR2 YFSETQ. CDR3 DNA sequence: TGCGCCAGCAGCTTGACAGGGGCCATGAACACTGAAGCTTTCTTT. This gives the protein CASSLTGAMNTEAFF.

This clonotype has at least ten counts. V and J are TRBV7-8 and TRBJ2-5; D gene uncertain. CDR3 size: 15 residues. CDR1 is SGHVS and CDR2 is FQNEAQ in the germline V gene. The V end was cut by 5 bases, the J end by 1 base, with 14 bases between. In DNA, the CDR3 is TGTGCCAGCAGCCTAACTTGGGGTACCCAAGAGACCCAGTACTTC. Its protein product is CASSLTWGTQETQYF.

This clonotype occurred a few times. Given a much more abundant clone one base away, this may be a read error. The chain couples TRBV2 to TRBJ1-2; TRBD1 matches 9 bases. Germline assignment: CDR1 SNHLY and CDR2 FYNNEI. The CDR3 sequence is 13 residues long. J was trimmed by 5 bases and V by 6 bases; bases with no gene match: 4. The DNA of the CDR3 is TGTGCCAGCAGAGGGACAGGGATATATGGCTACACCTTC. Its translation is CASRGTGIYGYTF.

This clonotype was observed many times. The DNA for the CDR3 is TGTGCCAGCAGTCCCCGTAATTTTAGGACTAGCGGGACGTACGAGCAGTACTTC. Amino acid sequence: CASSPRNFRTSGTYEQYF. This chain links TRBV6-1 with TRBJ2-7; 12 bases are a match to TRBD2. There are 18 residues in the CDR3. Germline trimming cut 5 bases from V and 4 bases from J; bases unmatched to any gene: 15. CDR1 is MNHNS, CDR2 SASEGT, per germline.

In this sample, this clonotype turned up a few times. The chain recombines TRBV6-2 or TRBV6-3 with TRBJ2-2, with D possibly being TRBD2 (6 bases). The germline V and J ends were trimmed by 4 bases and 2 bases, with 23 bases remaining between them. There are 19 residues in the CDR3. CDR1 is MNHEY and CDR2 is SVGEGT in the germline V gene. The CDR3 is CASSFQRSRGTLNTGELFF. DNA of the CDR3: TGTGCCAGCAGTTTTCAGCGCAGTCGCGGGACGCTTAACACCGGGGAGCTGTTTTTT.

This clonotype was counted many times. The V call is TRBV28, the J call TRBJ2-5, with D tentatively TRBD1 (5 bases). This CDR3 has 15 amino acids. Germline V CDR1 and CDR2: MDHEN, SYDVKM. V lost 10 bases and J lost 2, with 20 bases in between. CDR3 residues: CAITPLGQRQETQYF. CDR3 in DNA: TGTGCCATCACCCCCCTGGGGCAGAGACAAGAGACCCAGTACTTC.

In its sample, this clonotype was seen many times. The genes are TRBV27 and TRBJ2-7, with 10 positions matching TRBD2. In germline, CDR1 is MNHEY, CDR2 SMNVEV (reference sequence). CDR3 length equals 14 residues. V shed 8 bases, J shed 5 bases, and the junction held 9 bases outside the gene matches. The chain's CDR3 is CASGTLAGVHEQYF. The CDR3 DNA reads as TGTGCCAGCGGGACGCTAGCGGGAGTCCACGAGCAGTACTTC.

This clonotype was picked up one time. This may arise from a read error, as a much more abundant clone is one base away. The V gene is TRBV28, the J gene TRBJ2-7, with TRBD1 identical over 7 bases. This CDR3 contains 15 residues. In germline, CDR1 is MDHEN, CDR2 SYDVKM. V lost 6 bases to trimming and J lost 6 bases; unmatched junction nucleotides: 14. CDR3 protein: CASRSIDRVAGEQYF. CDR3 nucleotides: TGTGCCAGCAGATCCATTGACAGGGTGGCTGGCGAGCAGTACTTC.

This chain's CDR3 is CASSQDAYNVASPLHF. The CDR3 DNA reads as TGCGCCAGCAGCCAAGATGCCTACAACGTGGCTTCACCCCTCCACTTT. The J gene is TRBJ1-6, the V gene TRBV4-1, with D uncertain. Germline V gene sequence: CDR1 MGHRA, CDR2 YSYEKL. The V end lost 0 bases, the J end lost 9 bases, and 15 bases lay between the germline ends. There are 16 residues in the CDR3.

The V gene is TRBV4-1, the J gene TRBJ1-1; D is undetermined. The CDR3 runs 15 residues. The germline CDR1 and CDR2 sequences are MGHRA and YSYEKL. V lost 4 bases, J lost 4 bases, and 16 bases lay in between. The chain's CDR3 is CASSPSLGVRTEAFF. Written as DNA, the CDR3 is TGCGCCAGCAGCCCCTCTTTGGGCGTCCGCACTGAAGCTTTCTTT.

This clonotype was counted a few times. The rearrangement uses TRBV5-8 and TRBJ2-3, with no clear D. The CDR3 is 11 amino acids. CDR1 is SGHTS, CDR2 YDEGEE, per germline. The ends were cut back, 4 bases at V and 4 bases at J, with 4 bases in the middle. The CDR3 DNA sequence: TGTGCCAGCAGCAGGGCAGATACGCAGTATTTT. Encoded protein: CASSRADTQYF.

This clonotype came up many times. This chain uses TRBV20-1 with TRBJ1-1, with D possibly TRBD1 on 5 matching bases. The V end was cut by 3 bases, the J end by 5 bases, with 7 bases between. This CDR3 comprises 11 residues. Germline lookup yields CDR1 DFQATT and CDR2 SNEGSKA (reference sequence). DNA of the CDR3: TGCAGTGCTAGTTGGGGGACTGAAGCTTTCTTT. Translation gives CSASWGTEAFF.

This clonotype has at least ten counts. The rearrangement links TRBV11-2 to TRBJ2-7; perhaps TRBD1 as D (6 bases). The ends were cut back, 8 bases at V and 2 bases at J, with 13 bases in the middle. The CDR3 is 13 residues long. Germline lookup yields CDR1 SGHAT and CDR2 FQNNGV. The CDR3 nucleotides read TGTGCCAGCCAGGCAGGGGAGACCTACGAGCAGTACTTC. It yields the protein CASQAGETYEQYF.

This clonotype was counted at least ten times. The genes are TRBV4-1 and TRBJ2-7, with D tentatively TRBD1 (5 bases). The CDR3 consists of 11 residues. The V gene's germline CDR1 is MGHRA and CDR2 YSYEKL. Trimming pared 3 bases from V and 6 bases from J, leaving 6 bases between. The CDR3 is CASSHGAEQYF. The CDR3 DNA reads TGCGCCAGCAGCCATGGGGCCGAGCAGTACTTC.

This clonotype showed up just a few times. V and J are TRBV7-9 and TRBJ1-3; D uncertain. Germline V gene sequence: CDR1 SEHNR, CDR2 FQNEAQ (reference sequence). Trimming cost V 5 bases and J 0 bases, with 8 bases left between them. This CDR3 region has 14 residues. The CDR3 here is CASSTQSSGNTIYF. The CDR3 DNA follows: TGTGCCAGCAGCACACAGAGCTCTGGAAACACCATATATTTT.

This clonotype turned up a few times. This sequence joins TRBV7-9 and TRBJ1-2; D is perhaps TRBD1 (5 bases). V was cut by 8 bases and J by 0 bases, with 22 bases left in between. Looked up from germline, CDR1 is SEHNR and CDR2 is FQNEAQ (reference sequence). CDR3 length: 17 amino acids. The CDR3 sequence is CASEGHGREGPNYGYTF. CDR3 DNA sequence: TGTGCCAGCGAGGGTCACGGCAGGGAGGGACCTAACTATGGCTACACCTTC.

This clonotype was seen only a few times. This sequence joins TRBV20-1 and TRBJ1-3, with D maybe TRBD1 (5 bases). This CDR3 is 14 amino acids long. Looked up from germline, CDR1 is DFQATT and CDR2 is SNEGSKA (reference sequence). Trimming pared 0 bases from V and 0 bases from J, leaving 6 bases between. In DNA, the CDR3 is TGCAGTGCTAGAGATGGGGCCTCTGGAAACACCATATATTTT. This codes for CSARDGASGNTIYF.

The sample holds a few counts of this clonotype. The rearrangement links TRBV5-5 to TRBJ2-7; a weak D match, TRBD1 (6 bases). The V gene's germline CDR1 is SGHKS and CDR2 YYEKEE (reference sequence). The V gene lost 4 bases and the J gene lost 0 bases, with 14 bases spanning the gap. CDR3 length equals 15 residues. DNA for the CDR3: TGTGCCAGCAGCCAGGAGAGGGGGATCTCCTACGAGCAGTACTTC. It specifies CASSQERGISYEQYF. Combining the CDR3 with reference TRBV5-5 and TRBJ2-7 gives the whole variable domain DAGVTQSPTHLIKTRGQQVTLRCSPISGHKSVSWYQQVLGQGPQFIFQYYEKEERGRGNFPDRFSARQFPNYSSELNVNALLLGDSALYLCASSQERGISYEQYFGPGTRLTVT.

This clonotype has a count of ten or more. This chain links TRBV20-1 with TRBJ2-5; the match to TRBD1 covers 7 bases. Germline assignment: CDR1 DFQATT and CDR2 SNEGSKA (reference sequence). The CDR3 is 15 amino acids. V dropped 3 bases and J dropped 2; count of bases not matched to a gene: 9. The CDR3 DNA reads as TGCAGTGCTAGGGGGCTAGGGGGCCTACAAGAGACCCAGTACTTC. Its translation: CSARGLGGLQETQYF.

V is TRBV19 and J is TRBJ1-2, with D hard to call. Germline values: CDR1 LNHDA, CDR2 SQIVND (reference sequence). This CDR3 has 10 amino acids. Trimming removed 6 bases from V and 6 bases from J, with 5 bases in between. The CDR3 DNA reads TGTGCCAGTAGACTGAATGGCTACACCTTC. Protein product: CASRLNGYTF.